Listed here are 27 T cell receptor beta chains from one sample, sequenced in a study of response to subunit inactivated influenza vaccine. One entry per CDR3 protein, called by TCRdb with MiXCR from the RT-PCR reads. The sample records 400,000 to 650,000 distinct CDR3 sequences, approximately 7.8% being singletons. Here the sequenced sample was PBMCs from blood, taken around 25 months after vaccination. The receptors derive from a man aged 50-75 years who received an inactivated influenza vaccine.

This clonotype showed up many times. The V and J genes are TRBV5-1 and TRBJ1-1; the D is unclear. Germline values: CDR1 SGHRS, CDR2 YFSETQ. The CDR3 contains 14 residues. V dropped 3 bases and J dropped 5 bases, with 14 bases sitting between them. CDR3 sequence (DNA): TGCGCCAGCAGCTACCGGACGGGCGGGACTGAAGCTTTCTTT. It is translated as CASSYRTGGTEAFF.

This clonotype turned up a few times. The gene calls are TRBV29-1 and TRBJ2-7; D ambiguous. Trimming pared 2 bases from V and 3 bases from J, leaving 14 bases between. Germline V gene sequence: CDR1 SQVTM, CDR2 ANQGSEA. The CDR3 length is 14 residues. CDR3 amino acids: CSVERQTTFYEQYF. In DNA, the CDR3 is TGCAGCGTTGAAAGGCAGACAACCTTCTACGAGCAGTACTTC.

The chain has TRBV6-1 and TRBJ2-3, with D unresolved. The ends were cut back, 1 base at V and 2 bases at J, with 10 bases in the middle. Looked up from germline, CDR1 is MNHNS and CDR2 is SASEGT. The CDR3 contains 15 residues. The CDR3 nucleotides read TGTGCCAGCAGTGAAGGAGCGACGCTCACAGATACGCAGTATTTT. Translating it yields CASSEGATLTDTQYF.

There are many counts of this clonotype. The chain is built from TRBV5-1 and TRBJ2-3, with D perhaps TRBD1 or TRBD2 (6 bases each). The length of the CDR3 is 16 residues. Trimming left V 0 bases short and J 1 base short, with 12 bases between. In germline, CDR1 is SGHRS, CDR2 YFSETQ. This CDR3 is CASSLAGGGGTDTQYF. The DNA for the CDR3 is TGCGCCAGCAGCTTGGCCGGGGGCGGAGGCACAGATACGCAGTATTTT.

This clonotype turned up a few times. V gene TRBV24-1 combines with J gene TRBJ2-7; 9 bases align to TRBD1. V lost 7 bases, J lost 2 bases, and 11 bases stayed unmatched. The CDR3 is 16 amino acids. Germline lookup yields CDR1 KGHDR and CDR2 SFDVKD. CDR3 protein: CATSNGGTGNTYEQYF. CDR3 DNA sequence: TGTGCCACCAGCAACGGAGGGACAGGGAATACCTACGAGCAGTACTTC.

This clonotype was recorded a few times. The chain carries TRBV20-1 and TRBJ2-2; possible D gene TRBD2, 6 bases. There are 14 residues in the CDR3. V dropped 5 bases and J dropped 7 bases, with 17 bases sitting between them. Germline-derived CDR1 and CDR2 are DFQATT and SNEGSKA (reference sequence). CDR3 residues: CSAFGGVGLGELFF. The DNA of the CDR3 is TGCAGTGCTTTCGGGGGAGTGGGACTCGGGGAGCTGTTTTTT.

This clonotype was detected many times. The CDR3 DNA reads as TGTGCCAGCAGCTCCGGGACCCAAGGAAACATTCAGTACTTC. It specifies CASSSGTQGNIQYF. The chain is built from TRBV6-2 or TRBV6-3 and TRBJ2-4, with D perhaps matching TRBD1 or TRBD2 (5 bases each). The V gene lost 6 bases and the J gene lost 6 bases, with 15 bases spanning the gap. The CDR3 extends over 14 amino acids. The germline CDR1 and CDR2 sequences are MNHEY and SVGEGT.

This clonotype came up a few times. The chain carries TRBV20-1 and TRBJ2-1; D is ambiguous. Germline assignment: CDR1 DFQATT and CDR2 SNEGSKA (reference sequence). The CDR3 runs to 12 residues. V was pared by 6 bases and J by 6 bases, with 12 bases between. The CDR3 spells CSAVYEFNEQFF. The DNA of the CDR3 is TGCAGTGCCGTCTATGAGTTCAATGAGCAGTTCTTC.

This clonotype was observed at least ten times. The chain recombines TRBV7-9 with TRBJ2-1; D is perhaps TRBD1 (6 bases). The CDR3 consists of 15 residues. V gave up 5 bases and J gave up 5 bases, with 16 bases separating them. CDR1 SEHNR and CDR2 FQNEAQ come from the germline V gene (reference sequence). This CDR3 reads CASSNLRDTHNEQFF. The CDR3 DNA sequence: TGTGCCAGCAGCAACCTCCGGGACACCCACAATGAGCAGTTCTTC. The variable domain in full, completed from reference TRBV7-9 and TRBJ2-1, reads DTGVSQNPRHKITKRGQNVTFRCDPISEHNRLYWYRQTLGQGPEFLTYFQNEAQLEKSRLLSDRFSAERPKGSFSTLEIQRTEQGDSAMYLCASSNLRDTHNEQFFGPGTRLTVL.

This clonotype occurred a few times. CDR3 sequence: CSARDFGGTDTQYF. The CDR3 bases are TGCAGTGCTAGAGATTTCGGGGGAACAGATACGCAGTATTTT. The J gene is TRBJ2-3, the V gene TRBV20-1, with D perhaps matching TRBD2 (6 bases). The CDR3 extends over 14 amino acids. The germline gives CDR1 DFQATT, CDR2 SNEGSKA (reference sequence). V gave up 0 bases and J gave up 3 bases, with 10 bases separating them.

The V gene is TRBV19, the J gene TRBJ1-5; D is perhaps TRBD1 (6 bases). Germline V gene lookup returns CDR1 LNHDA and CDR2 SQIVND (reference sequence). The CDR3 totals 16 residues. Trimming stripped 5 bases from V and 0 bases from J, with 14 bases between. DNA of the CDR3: TGTGCCAGTAGTCCACCCGGGACACATAGCAATCAGCCCCAGCATTTT. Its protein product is CASSPPGTHSNQPQHF.

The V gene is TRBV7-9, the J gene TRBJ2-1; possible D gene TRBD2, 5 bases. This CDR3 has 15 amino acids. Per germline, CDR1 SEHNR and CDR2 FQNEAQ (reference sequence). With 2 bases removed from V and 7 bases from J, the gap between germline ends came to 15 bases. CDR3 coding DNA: TGTGCCAGCAGCTTAATAGGACTCCTCGAGAATGAGCAGTTCTTC. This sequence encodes CASSLIGLLENEQFF.

The CDR3: CASSLKWDYGSYEQYF. CDR3 sequence (DNA): TGTGCCAGCAGCTTGAAATGGGACTATGGTTCCTACGAGCAGTACTTC. This sequence joins TRBV7-2 and TRBJ2-7, with TRBD2 matching over 7 bases. Germline CDR1 reads SGHTA; CDR2 reads FQGNSA. J lost 1 base, V lost 3 bases, and 9 bases had no gene match. There are 16 residues in the CDR3.

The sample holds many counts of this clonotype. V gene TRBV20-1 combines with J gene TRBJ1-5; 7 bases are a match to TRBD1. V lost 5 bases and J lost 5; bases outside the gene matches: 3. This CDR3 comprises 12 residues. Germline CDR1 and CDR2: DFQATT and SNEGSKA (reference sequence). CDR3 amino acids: CSAAQGDQPQHF. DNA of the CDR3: TGCAGTGCTGCCCAGGGGGATCAGCCCCAGCATTTT.

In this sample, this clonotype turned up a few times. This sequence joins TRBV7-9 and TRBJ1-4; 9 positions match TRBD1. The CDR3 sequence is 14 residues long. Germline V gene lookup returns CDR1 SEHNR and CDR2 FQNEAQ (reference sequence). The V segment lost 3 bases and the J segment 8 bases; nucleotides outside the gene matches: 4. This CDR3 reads CASSLGQGREKLFF. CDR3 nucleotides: TGTGCCAGCAGCTTGGGACAGGGAAGGGAAAAACTGTTTTTT.

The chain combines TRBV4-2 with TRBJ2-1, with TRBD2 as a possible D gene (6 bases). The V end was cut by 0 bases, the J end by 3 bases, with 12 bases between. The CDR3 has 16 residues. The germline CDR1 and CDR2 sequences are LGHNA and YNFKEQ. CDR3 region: CASSQEIGGIYNEQFF. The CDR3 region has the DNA TGTGCCAGCAGCCAAGAAATTGGCGGGATCTACAATGAGCAGTTCTTC.

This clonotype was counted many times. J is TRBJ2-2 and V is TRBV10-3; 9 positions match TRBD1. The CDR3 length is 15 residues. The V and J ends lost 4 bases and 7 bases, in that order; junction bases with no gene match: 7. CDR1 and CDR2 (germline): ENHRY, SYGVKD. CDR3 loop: CAISGNRGQGGELFF. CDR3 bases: TGTGCCATCAGTGGAAACAGGGGGCAAGGCGGGGAGCTGTTTTTT.

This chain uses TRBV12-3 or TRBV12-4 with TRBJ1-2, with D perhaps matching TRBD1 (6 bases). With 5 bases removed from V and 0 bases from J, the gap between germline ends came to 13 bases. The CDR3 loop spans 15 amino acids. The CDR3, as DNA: TGTGCCAGCAGTCCGTGGGACACCTCTAACTATGGCTACACCTTC. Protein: CASSPWDTSNYGYTF.

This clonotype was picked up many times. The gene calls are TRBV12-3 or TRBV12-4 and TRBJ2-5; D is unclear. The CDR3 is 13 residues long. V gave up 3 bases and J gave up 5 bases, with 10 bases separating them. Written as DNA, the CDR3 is TGTGCCAGCAGTTTTCGTGCTGGGGAGACCCAGTACTTC. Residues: CASSFRAGETQYF.

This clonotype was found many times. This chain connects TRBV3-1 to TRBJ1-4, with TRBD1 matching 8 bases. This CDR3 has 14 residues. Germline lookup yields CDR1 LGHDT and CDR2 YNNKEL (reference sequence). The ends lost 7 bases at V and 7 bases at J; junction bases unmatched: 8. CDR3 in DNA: TGTGCCAGCACCACCAGGGGGCTTGGTGAAAAACTGTTTTTT. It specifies CASTTRGLGEKLFF.

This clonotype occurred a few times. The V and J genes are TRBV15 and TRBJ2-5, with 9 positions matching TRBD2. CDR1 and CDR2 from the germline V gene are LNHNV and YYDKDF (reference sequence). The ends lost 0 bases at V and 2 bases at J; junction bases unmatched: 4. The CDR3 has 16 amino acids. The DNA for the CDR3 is TGTGCCACCAGCAGAGAAGGACTAGCGCTACAAGAGACCCAGTACTTC. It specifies CATSREGLALQETQYF. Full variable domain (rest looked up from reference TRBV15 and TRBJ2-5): DAMVIQNPRYQVTQFGKPVTLSCSQTLNHNVMYWYQQKSSQAPKLLFHYYDKDFNNEADTPDNFQSRRPNTSFCFLDIRSPGLGDTAMYLCATSREGLALQETQYFGPGTRLLVL.

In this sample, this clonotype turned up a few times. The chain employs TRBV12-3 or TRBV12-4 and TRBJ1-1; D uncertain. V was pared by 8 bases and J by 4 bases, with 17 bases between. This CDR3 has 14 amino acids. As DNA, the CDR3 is TGTGCCAGCTCCGGGAGCTGGGCTAGCACTGAAGCTTTCTTT. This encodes CASSGSWASTEAFF.

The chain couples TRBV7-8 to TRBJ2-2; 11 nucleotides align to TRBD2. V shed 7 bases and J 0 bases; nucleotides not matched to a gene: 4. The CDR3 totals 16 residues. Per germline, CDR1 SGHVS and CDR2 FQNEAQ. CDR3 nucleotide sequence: TGTGCCAGCACTACTAGCGGGGGTTCGAACACCGGGGAGCTGTTTTTT. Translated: CASTTSGGSNTGELFF.

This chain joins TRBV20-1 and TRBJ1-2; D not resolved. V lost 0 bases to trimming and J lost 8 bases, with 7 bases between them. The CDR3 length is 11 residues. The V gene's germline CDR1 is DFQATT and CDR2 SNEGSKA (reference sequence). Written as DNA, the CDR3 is TGCAGTGCTAGAGATAAAGTAGGCTACACCTTC. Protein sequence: CSARDKVGYTF.

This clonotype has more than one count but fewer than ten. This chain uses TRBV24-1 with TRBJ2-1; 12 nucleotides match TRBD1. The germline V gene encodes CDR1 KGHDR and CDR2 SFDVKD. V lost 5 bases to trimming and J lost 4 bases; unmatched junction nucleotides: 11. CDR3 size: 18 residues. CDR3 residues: CATSGLGGTGGLYNEQFF. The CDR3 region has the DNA TGTGCCACCAGTGGTTTAGGGGGGACAGGGGGCTTGTACAATGAGCAGTTCTTC.

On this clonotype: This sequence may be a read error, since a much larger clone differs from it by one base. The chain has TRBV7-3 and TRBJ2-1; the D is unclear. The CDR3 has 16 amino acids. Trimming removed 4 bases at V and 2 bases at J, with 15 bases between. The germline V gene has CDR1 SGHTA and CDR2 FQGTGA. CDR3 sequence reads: CASSSHVTDAYNEQFF. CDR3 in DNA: TGTGCCAGCAGCTCTCACGTCACAGATGCCTACAATGAGCAGTTCTTC.

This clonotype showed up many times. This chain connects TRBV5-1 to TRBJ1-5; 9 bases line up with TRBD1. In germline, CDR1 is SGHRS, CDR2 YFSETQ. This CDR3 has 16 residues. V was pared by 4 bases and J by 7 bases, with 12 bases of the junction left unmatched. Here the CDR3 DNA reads TGCGCCAGCAGCGAGTCCGGGACAGGGACGGGGCAGCCCCAGCATTTT. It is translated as CASSESGTGTGQPQHF.